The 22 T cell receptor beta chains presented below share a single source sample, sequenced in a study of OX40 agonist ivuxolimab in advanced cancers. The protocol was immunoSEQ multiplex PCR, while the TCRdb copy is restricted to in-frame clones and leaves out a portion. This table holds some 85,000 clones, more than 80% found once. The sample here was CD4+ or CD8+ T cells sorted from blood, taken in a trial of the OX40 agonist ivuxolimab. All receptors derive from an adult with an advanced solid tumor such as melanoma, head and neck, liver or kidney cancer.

CDR3 sequence (DNA): TGTGCCAGCAGTTCTGGGTACACCGGGGAGCTGTTTTTT. Its protein is CASSSGYTGELFF. The rearrangement uses TRBV6-5 and TRBJ2-2; no firm D call. Deletions cut 4 bases from V and 3 bases from J, with 6 bases between. Germline V gene lookup returns CDR1 MNHEY and CDR2 SVGAGI. The CDR3 has 13 residues.

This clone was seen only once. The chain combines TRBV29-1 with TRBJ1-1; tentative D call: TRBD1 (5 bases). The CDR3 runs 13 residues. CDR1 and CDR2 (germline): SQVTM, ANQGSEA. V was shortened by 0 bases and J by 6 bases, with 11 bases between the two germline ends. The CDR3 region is CSVEDLPGAEAFF. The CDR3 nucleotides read TGCAGCGTTGAAGATCTTCCGGGGGCTGAAGCTTTCTTT.

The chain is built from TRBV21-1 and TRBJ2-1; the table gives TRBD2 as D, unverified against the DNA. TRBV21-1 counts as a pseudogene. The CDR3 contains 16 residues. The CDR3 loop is CASSKEASGIENEQFF. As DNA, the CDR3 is TGTGCCAGCAGCAAAGAGGCTAGCGGGATCGAGAATGAGCAGTTCTTC.

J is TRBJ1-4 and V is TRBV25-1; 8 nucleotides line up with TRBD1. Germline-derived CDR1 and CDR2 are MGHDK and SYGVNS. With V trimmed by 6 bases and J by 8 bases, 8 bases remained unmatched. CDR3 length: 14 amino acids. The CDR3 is CASSQTGAGEKLFF. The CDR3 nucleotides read TGTGCCAGCAGCCAGACAGGGGCAGGAGAAAAACTGTTTTTT.

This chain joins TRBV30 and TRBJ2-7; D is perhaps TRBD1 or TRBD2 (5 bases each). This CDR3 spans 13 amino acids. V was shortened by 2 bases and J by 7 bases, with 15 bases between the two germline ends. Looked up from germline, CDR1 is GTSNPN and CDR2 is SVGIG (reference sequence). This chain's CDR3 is CAWSLLGTGEQYF. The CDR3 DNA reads TGTGCCTGGAGTCTTCTAGGGACGGGAGAGCAGTACTTC.

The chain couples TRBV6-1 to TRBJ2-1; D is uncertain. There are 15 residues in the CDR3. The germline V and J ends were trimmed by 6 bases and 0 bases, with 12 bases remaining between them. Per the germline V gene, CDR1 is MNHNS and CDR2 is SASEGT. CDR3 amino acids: CASRARANSYNEQFF. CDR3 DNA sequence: TGTGCCAGCAGAGCCCGGGCCAACTCCTACAATGAGCAGTTCTTC.

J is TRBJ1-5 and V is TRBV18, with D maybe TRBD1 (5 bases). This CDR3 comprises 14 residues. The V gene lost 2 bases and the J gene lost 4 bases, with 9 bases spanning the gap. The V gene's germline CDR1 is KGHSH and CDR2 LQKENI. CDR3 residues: CASSPMTANQPQHF. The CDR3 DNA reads TGTGCCAGCTCACCAATGACAGCTAATCAGCCCCAGCATTTT.

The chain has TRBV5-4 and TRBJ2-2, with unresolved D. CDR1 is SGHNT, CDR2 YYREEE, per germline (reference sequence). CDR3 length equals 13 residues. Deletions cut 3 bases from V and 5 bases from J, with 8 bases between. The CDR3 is CASSSFVTGELFF. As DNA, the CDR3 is TGTGCCAGCAGCTCCTTCGTTACCGGGGAGCTGTTTTTT.

This CDR3 reads CAISESEFARSPQYF. The CDR3 nucleotides read TGTGCCATCAGTGAGTCGGAGTTTGCAAGATCTCCGCAGTACTTC. The gene calls are TRBV10-3 and TRBJ2-7; D gene uncertain. The CDR3 length is 15 residues. Trimming stripped 0 bases from V and 9 bases from J, with 18 bases between. The germline V gene has CDR1 ENHRY and CDR2 SYGVKD.

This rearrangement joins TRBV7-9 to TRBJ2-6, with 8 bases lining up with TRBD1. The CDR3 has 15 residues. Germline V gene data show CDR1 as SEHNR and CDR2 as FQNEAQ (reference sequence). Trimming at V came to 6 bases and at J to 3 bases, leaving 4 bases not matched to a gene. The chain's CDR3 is CASRRTGSGANVLTF. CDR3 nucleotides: TGTGCCAGCAGGCGGACAGGGAGTGGGGCCAACGTCCTGACTTTC.

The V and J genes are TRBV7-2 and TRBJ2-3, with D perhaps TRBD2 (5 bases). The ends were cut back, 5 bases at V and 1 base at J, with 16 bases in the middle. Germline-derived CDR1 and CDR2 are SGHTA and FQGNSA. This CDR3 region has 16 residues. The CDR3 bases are TGTGCCAGCAGCATGGTAGCGTTAATTGGCACAGATACGCAGTATTTT. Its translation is CASSMVALIGTDTQYF. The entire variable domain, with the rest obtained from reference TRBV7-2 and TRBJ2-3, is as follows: GAGVSQSPSNKVTEKGKDVELRCDPISGHTALYWYRQSLGQGLEFLIYFQGNSAPDKSGLPSDRFSAERTGGSVSTLTIQRTQQEDSAVYLCASSMVALIGTDTQYFGPGTRLTVL.

CDR3: CASSVGPLNEQYF. The DNA for the CDR3 is TGTGCCAGCAGCGTAGGACCCCTAAACGAGCAGTACTTC. The rearrangement joins TRBV9 to TRBJ2-7, with no clear D. The CDR3 is 13 residues long. V lost 0 bases, J lost 5 bases, and 9 bases lay in between. CDR1 is SGDLS, CDR2 YYNGEE, per germline.

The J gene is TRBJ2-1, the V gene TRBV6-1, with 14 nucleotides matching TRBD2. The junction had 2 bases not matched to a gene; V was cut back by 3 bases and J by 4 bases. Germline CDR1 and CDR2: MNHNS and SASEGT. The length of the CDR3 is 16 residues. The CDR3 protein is CASSDRTSGRYNEQFF. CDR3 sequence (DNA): TGTGCCAGCAGTGACCGGACTAGCGGGAGGTACAATGAGCAGTTCTTC.

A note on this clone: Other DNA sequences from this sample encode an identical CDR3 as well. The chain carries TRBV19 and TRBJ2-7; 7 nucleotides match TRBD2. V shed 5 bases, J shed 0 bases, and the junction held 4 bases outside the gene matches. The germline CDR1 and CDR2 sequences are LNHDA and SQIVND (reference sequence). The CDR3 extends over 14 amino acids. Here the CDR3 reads CASSQSGGSYEQYF. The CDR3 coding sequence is TGTGCCAGTAGTCAATCGGGGGGCTCCTACGAGCAGTACTTC. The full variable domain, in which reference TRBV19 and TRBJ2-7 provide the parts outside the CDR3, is DGGITQSPKYLFRKEGQNVTLSCEQNLNHDAMYWYRQDPGQGLRLIYYSQIVNDFQKGDIAEGYSVSREKKESFPLTVTSAQKNPTAFYLCASSQSGGSYEQYFGPGTRLTVT.

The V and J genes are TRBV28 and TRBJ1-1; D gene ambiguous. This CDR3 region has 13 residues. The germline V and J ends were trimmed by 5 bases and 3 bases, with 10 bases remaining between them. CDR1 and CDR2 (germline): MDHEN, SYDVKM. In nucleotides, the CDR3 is TGTGCCAGCAGTCATACAAGTTACACTGAAGCTTTCTTT. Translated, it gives CASSHTSYTEAFF.

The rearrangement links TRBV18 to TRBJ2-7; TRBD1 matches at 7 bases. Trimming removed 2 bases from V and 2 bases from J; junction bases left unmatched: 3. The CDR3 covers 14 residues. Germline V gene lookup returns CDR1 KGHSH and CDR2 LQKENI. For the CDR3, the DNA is TGTGCCAGCTCACCAAGGGACAGCACCTACGAGCAGTACTTC. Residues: CASSPRDSTYEQYF.

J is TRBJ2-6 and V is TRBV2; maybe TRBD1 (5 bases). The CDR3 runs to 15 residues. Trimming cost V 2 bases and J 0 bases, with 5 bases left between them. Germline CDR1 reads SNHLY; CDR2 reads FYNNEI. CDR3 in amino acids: CASSERGSGANVLTF. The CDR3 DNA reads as TGTGCCAGCAGTGAAAGGGGCTCTGGGGCCAACGTCCTGACTTTC.

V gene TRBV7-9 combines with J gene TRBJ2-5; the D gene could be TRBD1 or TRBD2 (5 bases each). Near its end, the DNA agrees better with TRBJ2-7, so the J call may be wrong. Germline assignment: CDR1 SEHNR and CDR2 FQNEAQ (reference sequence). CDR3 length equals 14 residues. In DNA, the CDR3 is TGTGCCAGCAGAACTTCCGGGACGAGCTACGAGCAGTACTTC. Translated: CASRTSGTSYEQYF.

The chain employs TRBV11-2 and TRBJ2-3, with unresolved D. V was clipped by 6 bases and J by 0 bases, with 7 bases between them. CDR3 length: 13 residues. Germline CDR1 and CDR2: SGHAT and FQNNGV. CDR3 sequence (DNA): TGTGCCAGCAGACCCACTAGCACAGATACGCAGTATTTT. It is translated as CASRPTSTDTQYF.

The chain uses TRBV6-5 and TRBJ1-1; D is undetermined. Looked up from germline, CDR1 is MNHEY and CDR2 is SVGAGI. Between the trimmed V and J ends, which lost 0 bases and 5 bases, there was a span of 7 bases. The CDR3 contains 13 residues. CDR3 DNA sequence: TGTGCCAGCAGTTACTCGGCCAGGACTGAAGCTTTCTTT. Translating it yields CASSYSARTEAFF.

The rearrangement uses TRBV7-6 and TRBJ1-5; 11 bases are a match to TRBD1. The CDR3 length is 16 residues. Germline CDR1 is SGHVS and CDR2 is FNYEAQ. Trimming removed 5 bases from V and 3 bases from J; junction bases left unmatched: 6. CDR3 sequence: CASSPGQGGINQPQHF. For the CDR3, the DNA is TGTGCCAGCAGCCCGGGACAGGGGGGGATCAATCAGCCCCAGCATTTT.

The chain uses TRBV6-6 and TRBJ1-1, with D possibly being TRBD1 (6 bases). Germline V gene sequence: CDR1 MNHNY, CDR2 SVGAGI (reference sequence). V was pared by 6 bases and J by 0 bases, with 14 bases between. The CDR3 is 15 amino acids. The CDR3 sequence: CASRARGDMNTEAFF. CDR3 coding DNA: TGTGCCAGCAGAGCCCGGGGGGACATGAACACTGAAGCTTTCTTT.